This T cell receptor (beta chain) was sequenced during a study of blood T cells in healthy people across ages. Trimming took 4 bases from V and 2 from J, leaving 10 bases between them. The germline gives CDR1 LGHDT, CDR2 YNNKEL (reference sequence). The CDR3 is made up of 14 amino acids. In this sample, this clonotype turned up a few times. PCR was performed a second time for about 7 to 12 cycles using a sample-barcoded 5' primer and a J-beta primer mix. The template-switch adaptor was a 5' adaptor with 12 random nucleotides. It tagged each cDNA molecule. TCRdb itself ran the 5' RACE reads through MiXCR, one entry per CDR3 protein. The data contain over a million distinct CDR3 sequences, 25% of them singletons. These data were also reused for a study on T cells of mothers and their children.

Sequenced material: blood. The chain carries TRBV3-1 and TRBJ2-3; a possible D gene is TRBD2 (5 bases). The source of this sequence is a girl aged 2 to 10 in good health. The CDR3 DNA reads as TGTGCCAGCAGCCCCACGAGGGCCACAGATACGCAGTATTTT. It codes for CASSPTRATDTQYF.